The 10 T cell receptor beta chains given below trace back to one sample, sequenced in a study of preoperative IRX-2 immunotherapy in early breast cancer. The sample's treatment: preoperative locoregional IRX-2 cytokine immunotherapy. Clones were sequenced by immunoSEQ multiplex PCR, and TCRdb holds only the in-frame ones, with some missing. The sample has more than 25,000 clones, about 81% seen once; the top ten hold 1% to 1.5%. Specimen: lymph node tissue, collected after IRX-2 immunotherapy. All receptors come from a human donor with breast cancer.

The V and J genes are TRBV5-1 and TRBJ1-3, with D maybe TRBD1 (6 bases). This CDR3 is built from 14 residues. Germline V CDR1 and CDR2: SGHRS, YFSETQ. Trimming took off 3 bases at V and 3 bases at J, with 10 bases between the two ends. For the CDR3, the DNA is TGCGCCAGCAGCTACGGGACACTTGGAAACACCATATATTTT. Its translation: CASSYGTLGNTIYF.

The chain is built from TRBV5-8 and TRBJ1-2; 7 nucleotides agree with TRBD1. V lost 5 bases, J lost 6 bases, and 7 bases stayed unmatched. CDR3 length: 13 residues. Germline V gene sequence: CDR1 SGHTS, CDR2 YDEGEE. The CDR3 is CASSLRGIDGYTF. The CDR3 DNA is TGTGCCAGCAGTCTCAGGGGGATCGATGGCTACACCTTC.

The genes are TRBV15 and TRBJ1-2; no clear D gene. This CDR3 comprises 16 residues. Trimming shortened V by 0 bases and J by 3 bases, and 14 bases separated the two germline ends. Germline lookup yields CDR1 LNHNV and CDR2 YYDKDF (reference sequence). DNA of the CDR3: TGTGCCACCAGCAGAGATCGGGCAGCCCGTTACTATGGCTACACCTTC. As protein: CATSRDRAARYYGYTF.

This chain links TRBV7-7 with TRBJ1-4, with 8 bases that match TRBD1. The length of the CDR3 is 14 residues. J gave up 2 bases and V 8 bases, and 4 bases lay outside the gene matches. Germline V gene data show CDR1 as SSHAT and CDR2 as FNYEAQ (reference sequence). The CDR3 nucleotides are TGTGCCAGCGGAAACAGGGGGACTAATGAAAAACTGTTTTTT. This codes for CASGNRGTNEKLFF. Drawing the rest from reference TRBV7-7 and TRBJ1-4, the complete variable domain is GAGVSQSPRYKVTKRGQDVTLRCDPISSHATLYWYQQALGQGPEFLTYFNYEAQPDKSGLPSDRFSAERPEGSISTLTIQRTEQRDSAMYRCASGNRGTNEKLFFGSGTQLSVL.

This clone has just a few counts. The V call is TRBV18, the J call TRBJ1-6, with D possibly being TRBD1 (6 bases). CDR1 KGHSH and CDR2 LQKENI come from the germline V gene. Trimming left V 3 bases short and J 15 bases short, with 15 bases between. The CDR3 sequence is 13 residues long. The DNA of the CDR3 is TGTGCCAGCTCACCCCGGGACACCACGGACCTCCACTTT. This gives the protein CASSPRDTTDLHF.

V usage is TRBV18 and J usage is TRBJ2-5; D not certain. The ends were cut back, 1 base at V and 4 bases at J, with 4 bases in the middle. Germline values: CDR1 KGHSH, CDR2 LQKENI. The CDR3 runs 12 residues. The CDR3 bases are TGTGCCAGCTCACCACGAAGAGAGACCCAGTACTTC. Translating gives CASSPRRETQYF.

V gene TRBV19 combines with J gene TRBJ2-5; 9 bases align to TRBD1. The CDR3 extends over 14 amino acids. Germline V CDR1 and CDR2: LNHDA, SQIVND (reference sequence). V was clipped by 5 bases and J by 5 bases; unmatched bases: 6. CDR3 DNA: TGTGCCAGTAGTTCCGGACAGGGGCAGGAGACCCAGTACTTC. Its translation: CASSSGQGQETQYF. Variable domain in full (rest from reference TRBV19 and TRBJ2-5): DGGITQSPKYLFRKEGQNVTLSCEQNLNHDAMYWYRQDPGQGLRLIYYSQIVNDFQKGDIAEGYSVSREKKESFPLTVTSAQKNPTAFYLCASSSGQGQETQYFGPGTRLLVL.

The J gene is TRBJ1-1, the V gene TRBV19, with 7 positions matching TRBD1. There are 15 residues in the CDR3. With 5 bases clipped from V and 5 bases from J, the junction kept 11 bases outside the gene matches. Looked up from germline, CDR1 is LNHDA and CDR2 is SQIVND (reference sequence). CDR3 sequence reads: CASSPLGDRETEAFF. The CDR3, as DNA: TGTGCCAGTAGTCCTCTAGGAGACAGGGAGACTGAAGCTTTCTTT.

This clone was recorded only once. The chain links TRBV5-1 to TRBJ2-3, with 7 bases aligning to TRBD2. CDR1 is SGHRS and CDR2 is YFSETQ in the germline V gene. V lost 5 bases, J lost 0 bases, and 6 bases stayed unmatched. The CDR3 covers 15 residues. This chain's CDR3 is CASRQPGLSTDTQYF. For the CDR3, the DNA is TGCGCCAGCAGACAACCGGGACTAAGCACAGATACGCAGTATTTT.

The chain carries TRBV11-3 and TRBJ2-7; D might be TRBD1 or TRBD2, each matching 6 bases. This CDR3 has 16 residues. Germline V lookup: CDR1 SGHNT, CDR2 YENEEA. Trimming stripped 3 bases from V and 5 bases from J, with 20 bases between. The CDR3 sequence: CASSFLEQGLLDEQYF. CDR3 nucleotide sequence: TGTGCCAGCAGCTTTCTAGAACAGGGACTCCTGGACGAGCAGTACTTC.